Shown below are 12 T cell receptor beta chains from a single sample sequenced in a study of blood T cells in healthy people across ages. It was with a sample-barcoded 5' primer and a J-beta primer mix that a second PCR of roughly 7 to 12 cycles was run. TCRdb ran MiXCR on the 5' RACE reads and lists one entry per CDR3 protein. The table includes roughly 410,000 distinct CDR3 sequences, approximately 52% detected once. What was sequenced was blood. These receptors came from a man between 60 and 75 years old in good health.

The chain couples TRBV7-2 to TRBJ2-5; the D gene is possibly TRBD2 (5 bases). CDR1 is SGHTA and CDR2 is FQGNSA in the germline V gene. The V gene lost 10 bases and the J gene lost 0 bases, with 12 bases spanning the gap. The CDR3 extends over 13 amino acids. The CDR3 sequence is CATESGNQETQYF. In nucleotides, the CDR3 is TGTGCCACCGAGAGCGGAAACCAAGAGACCCAGTACTTC.

The chain links TRBV7-2 to TRBJ2-1; tentative D call: TRBD2 (5 bases). This CDR3 contains 13 residues. Trimming removed 6 bases from V and 8 bases from J, with 14 bases in between. Germline lookup yields CDR1 SGHTA and CDR2 FQGNSA. The CDR3 bases are TGTGCCAGCAGGGTAGCGAGTGGTGATGAGCAGTTCTTC. Translating it yields CASRVASGDEQFF.

The chain uses TRBV5-1 and TRBJ2-2; TRBD1 agrees at 9 bases. This CDR3 spans 17 amino acids. V lost 1 base to trimming and J lost 5 bases; unmatched junction nucleotides: 9. From germline, CDR1 is SGHRS and CDR2 YFSETQ. In DNA form, the CDR3 reads TGCGCCAGCAGCTTGTATGCGGGACAGGGATTGACCGGGGAGCTGTTTTTT. This encodes CASSLYAGQGLTGELFF. Combining the CDR3 with reference TRBV5-1 and TRBJ2-2 gives the whole variable domain KAGVTQTPRYLIKTRGQQVTLSCSPISGHRSVSWYQQTPGQGLQFLFEYFSETQRNKGNFPGRFSGRQFSNSRSEMNVSTLELGDSALYLCASSLYAGQGLTGELFFGEGSRLTVL.

The V call is TRBV28, the J call TRBJ2-5; 9 bases line up with TRBD2. This CDR3 has 15 amino acids. J was trimmed by 1 base and V by 4 bases; bases with no gene match: 4. Germline V lookup: CDR1 MDHEN, CDR2 SYDVKM. The CDR3 coding sequence is TGTGCCAGCAGTTCTGGCGGGGGGGCCCAAGAGACCCAGTACTTC. Translated, it gives CASSSGGGAQETQYF.

The chain employs TRBV5-1 and TRBJ2-5, with D possibly called TRBD1 or TRBD2 (6 bases each). CDR3 size: 15 residues. V was pared by 0 bases and J by 3 bases, with 12 bases between. CDR1 is SGHRS, CDR2 YFSETQ, per germline. CDR3: CASSLGTGAEETQYF. The CDR3 DNA follows: TGCGCCAGCAGCTTGGGAACGGGGGCGGAAGAGACCCAGTACTTC.

This clonotype came up a few times. The CDR3 DNA is TGTGCCAGCAGTTTCCAGCCGCAATTCAATCAGCCCCAGCATTTT. Protein product: CASSFQPQFNQPQHF. The chain links TRBV6-2 or TRBV6-3 to TRBJ1-5; D not resolved. The germline V gene encodes CDR1 MNHEY and CDR2 SVGEGT. The CDR3 contains 15 residues. V was cut by 4 bases and J by 3 bases, with 13 bases left in between.

The V call is TRBV20-1, the J call TRBJ2-3; D remains ambiguous. Germline CDR1 is DFQATT and CDR2 is SNEGSKA (reference sequence). Deletions cut 4 bases from V and 6 bases from J, with 11 bases between. CDR3 length: 12 amino acids. The CDR3 reads CSAIVMRDTQYF. The CDR3 DNA sequence: TGCAGTGCTATAGTAATGCGGGATACGCAGTATTTT.

V usage is TRBV29-1 and J usage is TRBJ2-3; 9 positions match TRBD1. The CDR3 length is 14 residues. Germline V gives CDR1 SQVTM, CDR2 ANQGSEA. J was trimmed by 0 bases and V by 7 bases; bases with no gene match: 5. CDR3 nucleotides: TGCAGCGCCGAAGGACAGGGGAGCACAGATACGCAGTATTTT. This gives the protein CSAEGQGSTDTQYF.

This clonotype has just a few counts. The chain uses TRBV5-4 and TRBJ2-3, with a weak D call TRBD2 (5 bases). The CDR3 sequence is 15 residues long. The germline CDR1 and CDR2 sequences are SGHNT and YYREEE (reference sequence). Trimming removed 0 bases from V and 2 bases from J, with 10 bases in between. CDR3 region: CASSLGPGNTDTQYF. CDR3 nucleotide sequence: TGTGCCAGCAGCTTGGGTCCGGGAAACACAGATACGCAGTATTTT.

In its sample, this clonotype was seen a few times. The chain combines TRBV9 with TRBJ2-7; D is possibly TRBD2 (6 bases). V was clipped by 0 bases and J by 3 bases, with 10 bases between them. The germline CDR1 and CDR2 sequences are SGDLS and YYNGEE. This CDR3 has 14 amino acids. CDR3 sequence (DNA): TGTGCCAGCAGCGTAGCGGGAGTAAACTACGAGCAGTACTTC. This gives the protein CASSVAGVNYEQYF.

This clonotype was counted at least ten times. The V gene is TRBV4-2, the J gene TRBJ2-2, with D perhaps TRBD2 (5 bases). The germline CDR1 and CDR2 sequences are LGHNA and YNFKEQ. Trimming removed 1 base from V and 1 base from J, with 7 bases in between. The CDR3 is 15 amino acids. CDR3 DNA: TGTGCCAGCAGCCAAGTGGGAGTGAACACCGGGGAGCTGTTTTTT. As protein: CASSQVGVNTGELFF.

This rearrangement joins TRBV2 to TRBJ2-6; perhaps TRBD2 as D (7 bases). Germline CDR1 and CDR2: SNHLY and FYNNEI. Trimming took 10 bases from V and 4 from J, leaving 20 bases between them. The CDR3 loop spans 16 amino acids. The CDR3 is CATAGGLTVGANVLTF. The CDR3 DNA follows: TGTGCCACCGCCGGGGGGCTCACGGTCGGGGCCAACGTCCTGACTTTC.